These 21 T cell receptor beta chains share one sample of origin, sequenced in a study of T cells in Graves' hyperthyroidism and ophthalmopathy. RNA transcripts provided the source from which TCR beta CDR3 regions were amplified. With the HTBI primer set, the TCR CDR3 went through a first round of RT-PCR. One entry per CDR3 protein, called by TCRdb with MiXCR from the multiplex PCR reads. The sample has 250,000 to 300,000 distinct CDR3 sequences; roughly 15% are singletons. The source material was blood. These receptors were taken from a woman aged 40 to 49 with Graves' hyperthyroidism that later progressed to Graves' ophthalmopathy.

This clonotype was seen at least ten times. The chain couples TRBV27 to TRBJ2-7; TRBD1 or TRBD2 may be the D gene (5 bases each). Looked up from germline, CDR1 is MNHEY and CDR2 is SMNVEV (reference sequence). This CDR3 comprises 13 residues. Deletions cut 6 bases from V and 1 base from J, with 10 bases between. CDR3 coding DNA: TGTGCCAGCAGCCTAGAGGGGTCCTACGAGCAGTACTTC. Amino acids: CASSLEGSYEQYF.

This clonotype was counted at least ten times. The rearrangement uses TRBV2 and TRBJ1-1; the D gene is possibly TRBD1 (6 bases). Trimming removed 2 bases from V and 7 bases from J, with 14 bases in between. Germline assignment: CDR1 SNHLY and CDR2 FYNNEI. The CDR3 is made up of 14 amino acids. The CDR3 protein is CASSEFTGFVEAFF. DNA for the CDR3: TGTGCCAGCAGTGAATTTACAGGGTTTGTTGAAGCTTTCTTT.

This clonotype was seen repeatedly, ten times or more. The genes are TRBV12-3 or TRBV12-4 and TRBJ2-2; the D gene is possibly TRBD2 (5 bases). Trimming stripped 1 base from V and 7 bases from J, with 10 bases between. This CDR3 is built from 14 residues. The CDR3 here is CASSLGWEFGELFF. The DNA for the CDR3 is TGTGCCAGCAGTTTAGGGTGGGAGTTCGGGGAGCTGTTTTTT.

Ten or more counts support this clonotype. The rearrangement links TRBV4-1 to TRBJ2-7; D might be TRBD1 (5 bases). In germline, CDR1 is MGHRA, CDR2 YSYEKL. The CDR3 sequence is 13 residues long. V was cut by 3 bases and J by 0 bases, with 6 bases left in between. This CDR3 reads CASSQTVSYEQYF. CDR3 in DNA: TGCGCCAGCAGCCAGACAGTCTCCTACGAGCAGTACTTC.

This clonotype was counted many times. V gene TRBV6-5 combines with J gene TRBJ2-1, with a weak D call TRBD1 (6 bases). The V end lost 0 bases, the J end lost 5 bases, and 17 bases lay between the germline ends. Germline V gene sequence: CDR1 MNHEY, CDR2 SVGAGI. CDR3 length equals 17 residues. CDR3 DNA sequence: TGTGCCAGCAGTTACTCGATTCTAGACAGGAGGAACAATGAGCAGTTCTTC. Amino acid sequence: CASSYSILDRRNNEQFF.

This clonotype showed up just a few times. The chain combines TRBV3-1 with TRBJ2-7; D ambiguous. Per germline, CDR1 LGHDT and CDR2 YNNKEL (reference sequence). Between the trimmed V and J ends, which lost 0 bases and 7 bases, there was a span of 13 bases. This CDR3 has 14 residues. The CDR3, as DNA: TGTGCCAGCAGCCAAGAGCCGGCAGATAGGGAGCAGTACTTC. Its translation is CASSQEPADREQYF.

This clonotype has ten or more counts. The chain carries TRBV27 and TRBJ2-3, with no clear D. This CDR3 comprises 13 residues. Germline values: CDR1 MNHEY, CDR2 SMNVEV (reference sequence). The ends were cut back, 6 bases at V and 6 bases at J, with 13 bases in the middle. The CDR3 spells CASSLGRTDTQYF. The CDR3 nucleotides read TGTGCCAGCAGCCTCGGCCGGACGGATACGCAGTATTTT.

This clonotype was seen at least ten times. This rearrangement joins TRBV3-1 to TRBJ2-2; D not certain. Germline CDR1 LGHDT, CDR2 YNNKEL (reference sequence). Trimming left V 0 bases short and J 4 bases short, with 12 bases between. The CDR3 has 16 amino acids. The CDR3 is CASSQEGLVGTGELFF. CDR3 nucleotide sequence: TGTGCCAGCAGCCAAGAGGGTCTAGTCGGCACCGGGGAGCTGTTTTTT.

This clonotype came up once. This chain connects TRBV12-3 or TRBV12-4 to TRBJ2-5; TRBD2 aligns across 13 bases. V gave up 5 bases and J gave up 7 bases; unmatched junction bases: 4. The CDR3 loop spans 14 amino acids. The CDR3: CASSLRLAGGTQYF. The CDR3 region has the DNA TGTGCCAGCAGTCTCAGACTAGCGGGAGGGACCCAGTACTTC.

The chain uses TRBV28 and TRBJ1-6; 7 positions agree with TRBD1. The junction had 10 bases not matched to a gene; V was cut back by 3 bases and J by 11 bases. The V gene's germline CDR1 is MDHEN and CDR2 SYDVKM. This CDR3 has 15 residues. The CDR3 nucleotides read TGTGCCAGCAGTTTTGAGGGGGCCGCGATGCCACCCCTCCACTTT. This sequence encodes CASSFEGAAMPPLHF.

The rearrangement uses TRBV20-1 and TRBJ2-2; 8 positions agree with TRBD2. Unmatched junction bases numbered 7, after V lost 0 bases and J lost 1 base. The germline gives CDR1 DFQATT, CDR2 SNEGSKA (reference sequence). The CDR3 spans 17 residues. This CDR3 is CSARDPLTSGNTGELFF. The DNA for the CDR3 is TGCAGTGCTAGAGATCCCCTAACTAGCGGGAACACCGGGGAGCTGTTTTTT.

This clonotype was recorded a few times. J is TRBJ2-3 and V is TRBV18; D not resolved. There are 16 residues in the CDR3. V shed 4 bases and J shed 0 bases, with 14 bases lying between them. The germline V gene has CDR1 KGHSH and CDR2 LQKENI. The CDR3 sequence: CASSLIHESSTDTQYF. The CDR3 DNA is TGTGCCAGCTCACTGATACACGAATCTAGCACAGATACGCAGTATTTT.

This clonotype appeared a few times. Just one base apart from a much larger clone, this may be a read error. V and J are TRBV28 and TRBJ2-5, with D perhaps matching TRBD1 (6 bases). Germline V lookup: CDR1 MDHEN, CDR2 SYDVKM. The CDR3 contains 15 residues. The CDR3 DNA sequence: TGTGCCAGCAGACATTCGCAGGGGTACCAAGAGATCCAGTACTTC. Amino acid sequence: CASRHSQGYQEIQYF.

This rearrangement joins TRBV15 to TRBJ2-5, with D possibly TRBD1 on 5 matching bases. CDR1 and CDR2 (germline): LNHNV, YYDKDF (reference sequence). V was cut by 4 bases and J by 1 base, with 7 bases left in between. CDR3 size: 13 residues. CDR3 sequence reads: CATSKDSQETQYF. The CDR3 DNA reads TGTGCCACCAGCAAAGACAGCCAAGAGACCCAGTACTTC.

This clonotype was counted ten times or more. This chain uses TRBV11-2 with TRBJ1-3; D is ambiguous. Looked up from germline, CDR1 is SGHAT and CDR2 is FQNNGV. Trimming removed 0 bases from V and 0 bases from J, with 15 bases in between. CDR3 length equals 18 residues. The CDR3 DNA sequence: TGTGCCAGCAGCTTAGATCGTGGTGCCTCCCGCTCTGGAAACACCATATATTTT. Protein product: CASSLDRGASRSGNTIYF.

The CDR3 protein is CASSSGTGHTGELFF. CDR3 in DNA: TGTGCCAGCAGTTCCGGGACAGGGCACACCGGGGAGCTGTTTTTT. This chain uses TRBV6-1 with TRBJ2-2, with TRBD1 matching 9 bases. This CDR3 has 15 amino acids. The trim removed 5 bases at V and 3 bases at J, leaving 4 bases unmatched. In germline, CDR1 is MNHNS, CDR2 SASEGT.

Many counts were recorded for this clonotype. As DNA, the CDR3 is TGTGCCAGCAGTTGGGGAACGGGGGCGGCCGGGGAGCTGTTTTTT. Its protein is CASSWGTGAAGELFF. The rearrangement links TRBV6-5 to TRBJ2-2; D possibly uses TRBD1 or TRBD2 (6 bases each). Germline CDR1 MNHEY, CDR2 SVGAGI. The CDR3 runs 15 residues. Trimming took 4 bases from V and 6 from J, leaving 15 bases between them.

This clonotype was recorded a few times. V usage is TRBV14 and J usage is TRBJ2-1, with a tentative D call TRBD2 (6 bases). CDR1 and CDR2 from the germline V gene are SGHDN and FVKESK. This CDR3 comprises 21 residues. V lost 4 bases and J 9 bases, leaving 37 bases between the germline ends. CDR3 DNA: TGTGCCAGCAGCCGAAAGATCCTAGCGCCAAGTCCGCCTACAATGTTCCCTGAGCAGTTCTTC. It yields the protein CASSRKILAPSPPTMFPEQFF.

This clonotype has at least ten counts. This chain uses TRBV6-2 or TRBV6-3 with TRBJ2-5, with TRBD2 matching over 8 bases. V gave up 6 bases and J gave up 2 bases; unmatched junction bases: 8. Germline CDR1 reads MNHEY; CDR2 reads SVGEGT. This CDR3 comprises 15 residues. The CDR3 nucleotides are TGTGCCAGCAGATCAACCGGGAGGGGACAAGAGACCCAGTACTTC. Protein sequence: CASRSTGRGQETQYF.

This clonotype was picked up many times. This rearrangement joins TRBV19 to TRBJ1-1; D remains ambiguous. The CDR3 contains 13 residues. The germline V gene encodes CDR1 LNHDA and CDR2 SQIVND (reference sequence). V was shortened by 5 bases and J by 3 bases, with 10 bases between the two germline ends. The CDR3 protein is CASSQRRYTEAFF. The CDR3 bases are TGTGCCAGTAGTCAGAGGCGTTACACTGAAGCTTTCTTT.

This clonotype appeared many times. This rearrangement joins TRBV27 to TRBJ1-5; D uncertain. CDR3 size: 15 residues. V was cut by 4 bases and J by 2 bases, with 12 bases left in between. Germline-derived CDR1 and CDR2 are MNHEY and SMNVEV (reference sequence). The CDR3, as DNA: TGTGCCAGCAGTTCTGGGAACGGTCGCAATCAGCCCCAGCATTTT. The encoded protein is CASSSGNGRNQPQHF.